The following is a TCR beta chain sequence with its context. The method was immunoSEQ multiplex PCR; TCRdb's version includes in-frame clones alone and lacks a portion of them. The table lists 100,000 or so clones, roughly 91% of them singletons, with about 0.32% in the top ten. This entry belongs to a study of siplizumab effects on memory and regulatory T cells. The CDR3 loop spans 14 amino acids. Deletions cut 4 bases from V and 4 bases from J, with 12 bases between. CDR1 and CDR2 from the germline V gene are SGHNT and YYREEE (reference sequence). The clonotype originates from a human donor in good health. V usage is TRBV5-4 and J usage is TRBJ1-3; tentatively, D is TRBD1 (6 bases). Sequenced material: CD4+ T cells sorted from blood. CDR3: CASSPEQGGNTIYF. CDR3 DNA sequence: TGTGCCAGCAGCCCAGAACAGGGAGGAAACACCATATATTTT.